The sample holds many counts of the clone carrying this TCR beta chain. These data originate in a study of T cells in Graves' hyperthyroidism and ophthalmopathy. Per germline, CDR1 SQVTM and CDR2 ANQGSEA. This CDR3 comprises 14 residues. V lost 3 bases to trimming and J lost 4 bases; unmatched junction nucleotides: 6. Amplified regions were TCR beta CDR3 sequences from RNA transcripts. The HTBI primer set served for first-round RT-PCR of the TCR CDR3. TCRdb called the multiplex PCR reads again in MiXCR, with one record for every CDR3 protein. Here the sample spans 560,000 or so distinct CDR3 sequences, roughly 46% being singletons.

The chain employs TRBV29-1 and TRBJ1-2; TRBD1 matches at 9 bases. Input material: peripheral blood or thyroid tissue (not recorded which). The TCR sequence derives from a woman younger than 35 with Graves' hyperthyroidism. CDR3 coding DNA: TGCAGCGTTGAGGGACAGGGTCCGCTCTATGGCTACACCTTC. Protein product: CSVEGQGPLYGYTF.